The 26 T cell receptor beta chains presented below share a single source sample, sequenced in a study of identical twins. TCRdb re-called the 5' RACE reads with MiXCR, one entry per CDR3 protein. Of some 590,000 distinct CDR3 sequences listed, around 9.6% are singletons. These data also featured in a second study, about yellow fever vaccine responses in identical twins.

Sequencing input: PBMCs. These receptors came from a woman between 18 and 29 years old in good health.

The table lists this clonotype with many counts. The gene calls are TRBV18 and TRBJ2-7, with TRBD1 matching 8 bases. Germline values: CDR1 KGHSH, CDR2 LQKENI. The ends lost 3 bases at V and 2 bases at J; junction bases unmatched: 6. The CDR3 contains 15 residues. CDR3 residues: CASSPLRQGTYEQYF. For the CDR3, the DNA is TGTGCCAGCTCACCTTTGCGACAGGGGACCTACGAGCAGTACTTC.

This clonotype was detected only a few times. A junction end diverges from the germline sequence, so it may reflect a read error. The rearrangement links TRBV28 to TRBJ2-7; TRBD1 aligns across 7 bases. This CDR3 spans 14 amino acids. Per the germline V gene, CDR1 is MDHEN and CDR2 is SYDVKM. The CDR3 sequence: CATSSGQKTYEQYF. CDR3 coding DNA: TGTGCCACCAGTTCGGGACAGAAAACCTACGAGCAGTACTTC. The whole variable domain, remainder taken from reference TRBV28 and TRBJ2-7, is DVKVTQSSRYLVKRTGEKVFLECVQDMDHENMFWYRQDPGLGLRLIYFSYDVKMKEKGDIPEGYSVSREKKERFSLILESASTNQTSMYLCATSSGQKTYEQYFGPGTRLTVT.

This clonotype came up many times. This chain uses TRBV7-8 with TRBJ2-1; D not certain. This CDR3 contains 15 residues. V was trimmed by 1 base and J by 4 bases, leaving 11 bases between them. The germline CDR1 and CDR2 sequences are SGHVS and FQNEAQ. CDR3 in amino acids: CASSLGLTAYNEQFF. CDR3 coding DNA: TGTGCCAGCAGCTTAGGGTTAACTGCTTACAATGAGCAGTTCTTC.

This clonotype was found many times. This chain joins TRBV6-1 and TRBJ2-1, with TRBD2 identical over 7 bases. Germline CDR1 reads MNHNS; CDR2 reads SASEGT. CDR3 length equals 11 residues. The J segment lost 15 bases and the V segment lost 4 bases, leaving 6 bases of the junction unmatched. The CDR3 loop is CASSVSGVRFF. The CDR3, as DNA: TGTGCCAGCAGTGTAAGCGGGGTGAGGTTCTTC.

This CDR3 is CASSKNTGFHEQYF. CDR3 coding DNA: TGTGCCAGCAGCAAAAATACGGGGTTCCACGAGCAGTACTTC. The chain joins TRBV21-1 to TRBJ2-7. TRBV21-1 is a pseudogene segment. This CDR3 has 14 amino acids.

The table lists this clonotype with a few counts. CDR3 amino acids: CASSRGAPGGYTF. In nucleotides, the CDR3 is TGTGCCAGCAGTAGAGGGGCCCCAGGGGGCTACACCTTC. The chain has TRBV27 and TRBJ1-2; possible D gene TRBD1, 5 bases. V was clipped by 5 bases and J by 8 bases, with 15 bases between them. The CDR3 consists of 13 residues. Germline V gene lookup returns CDR1 MNHEY and CDR2 SMNVEV (reference sequence).

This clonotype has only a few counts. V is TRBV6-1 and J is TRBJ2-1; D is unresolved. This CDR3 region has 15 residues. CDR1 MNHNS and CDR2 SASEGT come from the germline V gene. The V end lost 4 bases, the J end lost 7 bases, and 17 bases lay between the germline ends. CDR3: CASSGARPRRNEQFF. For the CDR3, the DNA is TGTGCCAGCAGTGGTGCCCGGCCCCGCCGGAATGAGCAGTTCTTC.

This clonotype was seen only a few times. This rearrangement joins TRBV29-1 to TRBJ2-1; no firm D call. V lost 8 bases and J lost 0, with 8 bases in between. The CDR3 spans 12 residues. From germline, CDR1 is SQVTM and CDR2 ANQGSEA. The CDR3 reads CSPMSSYNEQFF. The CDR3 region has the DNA TGCAGCCCTATGAGCTCCTACAATGAGCAGTTCTTC.

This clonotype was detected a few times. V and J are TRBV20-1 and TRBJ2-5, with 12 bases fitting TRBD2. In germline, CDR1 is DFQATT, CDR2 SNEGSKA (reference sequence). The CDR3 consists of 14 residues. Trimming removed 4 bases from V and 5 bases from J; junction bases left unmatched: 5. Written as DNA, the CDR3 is TGCAGTGCTATCCTAGCGGGAGGGGTCGAGACCCAGTACTTC. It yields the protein CSAILAGGVETQYF.

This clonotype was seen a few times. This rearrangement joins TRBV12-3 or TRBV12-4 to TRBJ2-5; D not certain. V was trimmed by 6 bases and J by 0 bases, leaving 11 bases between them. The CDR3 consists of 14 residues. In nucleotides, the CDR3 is TGTGCCAGCAGCCCAACCTGGGACCAAGAGACCCAGTACTTC. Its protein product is CASSPTWDQETQYF.

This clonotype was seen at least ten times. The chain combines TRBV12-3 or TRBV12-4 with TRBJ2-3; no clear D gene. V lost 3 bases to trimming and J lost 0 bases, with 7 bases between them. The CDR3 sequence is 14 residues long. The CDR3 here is CASSLMGSTDTQYF. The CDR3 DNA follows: TGTGCCAGCAGTTTGATGGGGAGCACAGATACGCAGTATTTT.

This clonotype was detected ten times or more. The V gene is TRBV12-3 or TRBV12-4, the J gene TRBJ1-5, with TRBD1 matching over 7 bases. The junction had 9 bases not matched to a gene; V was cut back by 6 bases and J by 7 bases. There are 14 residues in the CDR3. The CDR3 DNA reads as TGTGCCAGCAGCACAGACAGGGTATGGCAGCCCCAGCATTTT. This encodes CASSTDRVWQPQHF.

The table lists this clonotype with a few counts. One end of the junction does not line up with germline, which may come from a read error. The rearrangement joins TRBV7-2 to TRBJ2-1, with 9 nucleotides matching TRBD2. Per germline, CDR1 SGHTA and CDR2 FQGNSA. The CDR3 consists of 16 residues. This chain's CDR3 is CASSLAGVTSYNEQFF. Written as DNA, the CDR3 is TGTGCCAGCAGTTTAGCGGGGGTCACCTCCTACAATGAGCAGTTCTTC.

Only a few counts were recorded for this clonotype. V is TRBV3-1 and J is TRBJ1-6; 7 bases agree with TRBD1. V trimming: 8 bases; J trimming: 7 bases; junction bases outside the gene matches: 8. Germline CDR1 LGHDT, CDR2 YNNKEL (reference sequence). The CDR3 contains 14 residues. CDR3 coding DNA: TGTGCCAGCGCTCCGGACAGGCCGAATTCACCCCTCCACTTT. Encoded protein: CASAPDRPNSPLHF. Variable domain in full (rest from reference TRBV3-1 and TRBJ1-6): DTAVSQTPKYLVTQMGNDKSIKCEQNLGHDTMYWYKQDSKKFLKIMFSYNNKELIINETVPNRFSPKSPDKAHLNLHINSLELGDSAVYFCASAPDRPNSPLHFGNGTRLTVT.

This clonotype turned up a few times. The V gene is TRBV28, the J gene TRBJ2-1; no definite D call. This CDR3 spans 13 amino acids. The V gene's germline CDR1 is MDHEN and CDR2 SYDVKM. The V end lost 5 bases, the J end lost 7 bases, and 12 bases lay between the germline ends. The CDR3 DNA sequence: TGTGCCAGCAGTCCCGCCCCTACTAATGAGCAGTTCTTC. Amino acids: CASSPAPTNEQFF. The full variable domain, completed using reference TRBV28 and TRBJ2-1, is DVKVTQSSRYLVKRTGEKVFLECVQDMDHENMFWYRQDPGLGLRLIYFSYDVKMKEKGDIPEGYSVSREKKERFSLILESASTNQTSMYLCASSPAPTNEQFFGPGTRLTVL.

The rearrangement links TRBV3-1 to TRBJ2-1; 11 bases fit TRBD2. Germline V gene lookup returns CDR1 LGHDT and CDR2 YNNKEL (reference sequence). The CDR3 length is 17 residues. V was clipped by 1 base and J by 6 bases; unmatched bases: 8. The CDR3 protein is CASSQATPSGRPNEQFF. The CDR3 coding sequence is TGTGCCAGCAGCCAAGCGACTCCTAGCGGGAGGCCCAATGAGCAGTTCTTC.

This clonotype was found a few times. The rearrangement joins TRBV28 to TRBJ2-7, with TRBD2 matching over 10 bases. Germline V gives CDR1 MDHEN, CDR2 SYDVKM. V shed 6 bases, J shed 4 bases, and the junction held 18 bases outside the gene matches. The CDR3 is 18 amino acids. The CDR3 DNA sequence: TGTGCCAGCAGCCCTAGGAGCGGGAGGGACAAGCGGGGGTACGAGCAGTACTTC. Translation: CASSPRSGRDKRGYEQYF.

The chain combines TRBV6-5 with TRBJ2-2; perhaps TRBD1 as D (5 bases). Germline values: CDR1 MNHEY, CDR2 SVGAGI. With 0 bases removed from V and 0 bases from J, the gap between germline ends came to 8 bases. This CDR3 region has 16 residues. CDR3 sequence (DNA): TGTGCCAGCAGTTACTCTGGACAAACGAACACCGGGGAGCTGTTTTTT. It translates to CASSYSGQTNTGELFF.

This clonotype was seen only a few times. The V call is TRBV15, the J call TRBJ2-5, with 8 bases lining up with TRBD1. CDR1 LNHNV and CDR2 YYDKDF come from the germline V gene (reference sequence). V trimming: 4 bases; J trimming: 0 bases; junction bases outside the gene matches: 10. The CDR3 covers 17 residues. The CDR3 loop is CATSTRQGRRDQETQYF. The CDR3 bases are TGTGCCACCAGCACCCGACAGGGGCGTAGGGACCAAGAGACCCAGTACTTC.

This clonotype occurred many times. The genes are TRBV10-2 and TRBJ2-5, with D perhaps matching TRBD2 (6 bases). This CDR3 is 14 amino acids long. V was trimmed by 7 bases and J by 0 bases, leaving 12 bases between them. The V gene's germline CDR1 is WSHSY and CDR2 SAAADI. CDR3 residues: CASKAGTYQETQYF. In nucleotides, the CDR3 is TGCGCCAGCAAAGCAGGGACTTACCAAGAGACCCAGTACTTC.

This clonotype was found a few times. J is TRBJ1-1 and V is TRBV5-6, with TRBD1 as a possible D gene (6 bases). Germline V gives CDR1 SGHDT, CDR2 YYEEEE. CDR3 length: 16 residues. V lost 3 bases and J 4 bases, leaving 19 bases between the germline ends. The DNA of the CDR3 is TGTGCCAGCAGCTGGGGGATACAGGGTGTGGGCACTGAAGCTTTCTTT. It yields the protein CASSWGIQGVGTEAFF.

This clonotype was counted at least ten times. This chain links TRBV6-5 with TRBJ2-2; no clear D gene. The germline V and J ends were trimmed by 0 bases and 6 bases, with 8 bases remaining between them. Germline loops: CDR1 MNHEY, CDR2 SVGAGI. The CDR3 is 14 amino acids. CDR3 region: CASSYSRQAGELFF. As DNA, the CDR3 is TGTGCCAGCAGTTACTCACGCCAGGCCGGGGAGCTGTTTTTT.

Here the CDR3 DNA reads TGTGCCAGCAGTGAGGGGCGGATCTCCTACAATGAGCAGTTCTTC. Its protein is CASSEGRISYNEQFF. The genes are TRBV2 and TRBJ2-1; D perhaps matches TRBD1 (5 bases). V gave up 3 bases and J gave up 0 bases, with 9 bases separating them. The CDR3 loop spans 15 amino acids. Germline loops: CDR1 SNHLY, CDR2 FYNNEI.

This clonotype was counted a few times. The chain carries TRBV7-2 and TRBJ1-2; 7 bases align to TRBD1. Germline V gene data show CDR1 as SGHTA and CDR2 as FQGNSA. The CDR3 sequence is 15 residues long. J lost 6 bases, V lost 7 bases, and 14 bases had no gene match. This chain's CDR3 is CASTLTGTAIDGYTF. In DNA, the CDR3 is TGTGCCAGCACACTAACCGGGACAGCCATCGATGGCTACACCTTC.

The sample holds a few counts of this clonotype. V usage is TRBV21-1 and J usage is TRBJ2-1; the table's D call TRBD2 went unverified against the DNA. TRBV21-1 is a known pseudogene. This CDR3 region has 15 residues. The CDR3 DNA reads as TGTGCCAGCAGCAAAGCGCAGGGAGGGCTCAATGAGCAGTTCTTC. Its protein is CASSKAQGGLNEQFF.

The CDR3 spells CASSPGAEETQYF. Here the CDR3 DNA reads TGTGCCAGCAGCCCGGGGGCAGAAGAGACCCAGTACTTC. The chain employs TRBV4-2 and TRBJ2-5; D may correspond to TRBD1 or TRBD2 (6 bases each). The V gene's germline CDR1 is LGHNA and CDR2 YNFKEQ. Trimming cost V 4 bases and J 3 bases, with 9 bases left between them. The CDR3 length is 13 residues.